This T cell receptor (beta chain) was sequenced during a study of OX40 agonist ivuxolimab in advanced cancers. Background for the entire study: Ivuxolimab was an agonistic, fully human IgG2 monoclonal antibody directed against OX40 (CD134), a costimulatory receptor. Intravenous ivuxolimab was administered to patients every 2 weeks at six dose levels: 0.01, 0.1, 0.3, 1.5, 3 and 10 mg/kg. Of the 50 to 55 patients in dose escalation, 19 had hepatocellular carcinoma, some 15 had melanoma, 9 had renal cell carcinoma and 9 had head and neck cancer. In the dose-escalation cohort, around four fifths of patients were male, and the mean age was around 60 years with a range of roughly 23 to 79. Patients were allowed to have had prior anti-PD-1, anti-PD-L1 or anti-CTLA-4 therapy, and approximately 43% of the dose-escalation patients had previously received checkpoint inhibitors. Three dose-escalation patients achieved partial responses, one with hepatocellular carcinoma and two with cutaneous melanoma. Peripheral TCRbeta sequencing aimed to test whether ivuxolimab altered TCR sequence diversity and caused clonal T-cell expansion. The monotherapy dose-escalation portion (N ≈ 57 patients) of the phase I ivuxolimab trial is reported in the paper. Summary of the overall study and its limitations: After ivuxolimab, more expanded clones were found on average in CD8+ T cells than in CD4+ T cells. The antigen specificity of the peripheral T cells that underwent clonal expansion was not determined. Low levels of normalized T-cell clonal expansion were also seen in some nonresponding patients. In the 0.1-3.0 mg/kg groups, partial responders had among the lowest normalized peripheral clonal expansion, particularly in CD8+ T cells. At doses from 0.1 to 3.0 mg/kg, clonal expansion was seen in both CD4+ and CD8+ blood T cells between baseline and week 6.

About this clone: The clone's antigen remains unknown. Per-base qualities were not stored, and no clone one base away is much larger.

The trial excluded patients who had a history of autoimmune disease or who were on systemic immunosuppression. Peripheral blood for TCR sequencing was drawn from every dose cohort at baseline, at cycle 4 day 1 and at cycle 7 day 1. Samples were obtained from an open-label, multicenter, first-in-human phase I dose-escalation trial of ivuxolimab. Adults with locally advanced or metastatic melanoma, renal cell carcinoma, hepatocellular carcinoma or head and neck squamous cell carcinoma were enrolled in the trial. Before TCR sequencing, CD4+ and CD8+ T cells were separately sorted from peripheral blood. Genomic DNA was extracted from sorted cells for sequencing of the TCRbeta CDR3 region. TCRbeta CDR3 regions were sequenced using the immunoSEQ Assay. Held by TCRdb, this immuneACCESS table contains in-frame sequences only and omits some clones. Under half of the omission traces to an unresolved V gene where checked; the cause of the rest is unknown. The sample yields about 130,000 clones; around 90% were counted once. The ten largest clones capture around 0.81% of the sample.

The CDR3 measures 17 amino acids from cysteine to phenylalanine. CDR3 DNA only is kept here, 51 bases in frame from base 1. Unmatched junction bases come to 14, with V trimmed by 7 bases and J by 7 bases. CDR1 and CDR2 (SEHNR, FQNEAQ) derive from the germline V gene (reference sequence). This sequence was found in an adult with an advanced solid tumor such as melanoma, head and neck, liver or kidney cancer. Sequencing was performed on CD4+ or CD8+ T cells sorted from blood, taken in a trial of the OX40 agonist ivuxolimab. The chain is encoded by TRBV7-9 joined to TRBJ2-7; the central 15 bases match TRBD2. The nucleotides read TGTGCCAGCACCCGGACTAGCGGGAGGGCCGGGGTGGAAGAGCAGTACTTC. This translates into CASTRTSGRAGVEEQYF.